This T cell receptor (beta chain) was captured by sequencing in a study of cytomegalovirus exposure and HLA in healthy donors. Study-level points and caveats: The study labeled fewer than 200 TCR beta chains cytomegalovirus-associated.

Looked up from germline, CDR1 is SNHLY and CDR2 is FYNNEI. The V gene lost 5 bases and the J gene lost 4 bases, with 14 bases spanning the gap. CDR3 length equals 15 residues. It was with 60 Vbeta and 13 Jbeta primers that the PCR ran. Profiling relied on immunoSEQ multiplex PCR, and the TCRdb table lists in-frame clones only, not all of them. Here the sample spans some 140,000 clones, 65% to 85% being singletons. Remarks on this clone: Its antigen remains unidentified.

The sequenced material came from PBMCs. The TCR sequence derives from a woman between 40 and 55 years old in good health and CMV-seropositive. The chain carries TRBV2 and TRBJ1-4; D perhaps matches TRBD1 (6 bases). Written as DNA, the CDR3 is TGTGCCAGCAGTCGGGACACGAAACTTAATGAAAAACTGTTTTTT. Translation gives CASSRDTKLNEKLFF.